This record looks at one T cell receptor beta chain sequence and its context. The data are from a study of blood T cell repertoires in COVID-19. Study overall: The United States, Italy and Spain supplied acute and convalescent COVID-19 samples. T cells, B-cell-depleted T cells, or PBMCs provided the cDNA or gDNA that served as material.

V was clipped by 3 bases and J by 5 bases; unmatched bases: 11. CDR1 and CDR2 from the germline V gene are ENHRY and SYGVKD. The CDR3 spans 16 residues. As originally analysed: Quantification of nucleated cells was approximated via reference gene primer amplification. Only in-frame clones appear in the TCRdb table, and some are missing; sequencing was by immunoSEQ multiplex PCR. That table gives V, J and clone size, and the DNA gave D and trimming. The sample has roughly 35,000 clones; about 90% are singletons. Sequencing was done on a sample of peripheral blood. The clonotype was recovered from a human donor in a cohort sampled during active COVID-19. This chain joins TRBV10-3 and TRBJ1-2; 8 bases map to TRBD1. The CDR3 is CAISEQAGGGRYGYTF. CDR3 DNA sequence: TGTGCCATCAGTGAACAGGCAGGGGGCGGTCGGTATGGCTACACCTTC.